This T cell receptor beta chain was observed in a study of shared clonotypes between healthy human individuals. Germline CDR1 SNHLY, CDR2 FYNNEI. V shed 8 bases, J shed 5 bases, and the junction held 6 bases outside the gene matches. The CDR3 spans 12 residues. Measured with immunoSEQ multiplex PCR; TCRdb has only the in-frame clones, and not every one. The sample lists some 2.1 million clones; 85% to 95% were seen once. The naive CD8 population came from CD45RO-negative cells selected for CCR7, without terminally differentiated effector memory CD45RA+ cells. Material for sequencing was naive CD8+ T cells from PBMCs. The chain employs TRBV2 and TRBJ2-7; 7 positions agree with TRBD1. The receptor was isolated from a man between 18 and 29 years old in good health. Some clones in this sample may be carry-over from other donors' samples. The CDR3 spells CASFKGANEQYF. As DNA, the CDR3 is TGTGCCAGCTTTAAGGGGGCCAACGAGCAGTACTTC.